The present T cell receptor (beta chain) was sequenced within a study of control samples from healthy donors and cancer patients. The CDR3 sequence is 12 residues long. J lost 8 bases, V lost 7 bases, and 7 bases had no gene match. Measured with immunoSEQ multiplex PCR; TCRdb has only the in-frame clones, and not every one. This table holds 150,000 to 200,000 clones, 85% to 90% found once. Sequencing input: blood. The receptor was isolated from a woman in her 50s in good health. This sequence joins TRBV12-3 or TRBV12-4 and TRBJ1-1; 7 nucleotides match TRBD1. The CDR3 loop is CASNNEGAEAFF. Written as DNA, the CDR3 is TGTGCCAGCAACAACGAGGGGGCAGAAGCTTTCTTT.